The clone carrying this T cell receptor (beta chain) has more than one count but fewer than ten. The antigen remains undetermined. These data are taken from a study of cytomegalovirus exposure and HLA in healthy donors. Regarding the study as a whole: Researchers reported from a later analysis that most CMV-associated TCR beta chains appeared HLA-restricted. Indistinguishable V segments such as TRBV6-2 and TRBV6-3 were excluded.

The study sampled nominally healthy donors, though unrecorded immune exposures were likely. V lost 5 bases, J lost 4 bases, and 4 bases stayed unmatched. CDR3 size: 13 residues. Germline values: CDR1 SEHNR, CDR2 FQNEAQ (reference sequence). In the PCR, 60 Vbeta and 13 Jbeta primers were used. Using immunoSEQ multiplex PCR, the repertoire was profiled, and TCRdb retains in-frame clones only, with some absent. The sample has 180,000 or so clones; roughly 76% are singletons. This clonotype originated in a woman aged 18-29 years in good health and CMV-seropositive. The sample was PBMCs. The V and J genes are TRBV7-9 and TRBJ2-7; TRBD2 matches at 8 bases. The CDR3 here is CASSPRGGYEQYF. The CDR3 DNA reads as TGTGCCAGCAGCCCCCGGGGGGGGTACGAGCAGTACTTC.